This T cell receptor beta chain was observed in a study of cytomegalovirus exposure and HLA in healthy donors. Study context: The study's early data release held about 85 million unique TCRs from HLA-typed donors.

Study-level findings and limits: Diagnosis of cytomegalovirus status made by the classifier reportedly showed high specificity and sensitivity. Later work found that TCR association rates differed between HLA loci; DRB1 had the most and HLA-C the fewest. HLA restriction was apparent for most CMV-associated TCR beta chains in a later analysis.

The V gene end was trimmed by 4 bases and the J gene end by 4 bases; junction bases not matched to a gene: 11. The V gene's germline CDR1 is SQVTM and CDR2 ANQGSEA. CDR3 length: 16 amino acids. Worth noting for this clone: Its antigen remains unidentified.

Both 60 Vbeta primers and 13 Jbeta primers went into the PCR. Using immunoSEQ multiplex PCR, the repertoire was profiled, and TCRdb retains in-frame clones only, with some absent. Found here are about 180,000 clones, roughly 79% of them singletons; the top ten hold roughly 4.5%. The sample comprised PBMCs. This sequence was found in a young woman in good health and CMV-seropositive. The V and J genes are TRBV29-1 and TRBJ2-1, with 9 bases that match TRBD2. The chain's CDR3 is CSVGPAGGGLYNEQFF. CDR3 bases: TGCAGCGTTGGACCAGCGGGGGGTGGGTTATACAATGAGCAGTTCTTC.